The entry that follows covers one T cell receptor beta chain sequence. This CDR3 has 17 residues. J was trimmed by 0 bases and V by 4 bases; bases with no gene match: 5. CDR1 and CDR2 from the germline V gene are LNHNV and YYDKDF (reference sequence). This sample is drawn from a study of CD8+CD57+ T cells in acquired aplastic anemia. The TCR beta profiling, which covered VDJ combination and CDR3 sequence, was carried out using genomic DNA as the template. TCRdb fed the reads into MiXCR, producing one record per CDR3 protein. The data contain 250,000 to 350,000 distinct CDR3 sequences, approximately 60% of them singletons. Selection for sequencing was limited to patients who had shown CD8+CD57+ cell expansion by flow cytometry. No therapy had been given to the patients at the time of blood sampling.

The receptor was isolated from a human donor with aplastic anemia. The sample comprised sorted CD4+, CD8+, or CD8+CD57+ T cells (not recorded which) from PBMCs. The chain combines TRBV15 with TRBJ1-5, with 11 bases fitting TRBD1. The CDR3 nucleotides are TGTGCCACCAGCATGGGACAGGGGGAGGTTAGCAATCAGCCCCAGCATTTT. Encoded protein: CATSMGQGEVSNQPQHF.